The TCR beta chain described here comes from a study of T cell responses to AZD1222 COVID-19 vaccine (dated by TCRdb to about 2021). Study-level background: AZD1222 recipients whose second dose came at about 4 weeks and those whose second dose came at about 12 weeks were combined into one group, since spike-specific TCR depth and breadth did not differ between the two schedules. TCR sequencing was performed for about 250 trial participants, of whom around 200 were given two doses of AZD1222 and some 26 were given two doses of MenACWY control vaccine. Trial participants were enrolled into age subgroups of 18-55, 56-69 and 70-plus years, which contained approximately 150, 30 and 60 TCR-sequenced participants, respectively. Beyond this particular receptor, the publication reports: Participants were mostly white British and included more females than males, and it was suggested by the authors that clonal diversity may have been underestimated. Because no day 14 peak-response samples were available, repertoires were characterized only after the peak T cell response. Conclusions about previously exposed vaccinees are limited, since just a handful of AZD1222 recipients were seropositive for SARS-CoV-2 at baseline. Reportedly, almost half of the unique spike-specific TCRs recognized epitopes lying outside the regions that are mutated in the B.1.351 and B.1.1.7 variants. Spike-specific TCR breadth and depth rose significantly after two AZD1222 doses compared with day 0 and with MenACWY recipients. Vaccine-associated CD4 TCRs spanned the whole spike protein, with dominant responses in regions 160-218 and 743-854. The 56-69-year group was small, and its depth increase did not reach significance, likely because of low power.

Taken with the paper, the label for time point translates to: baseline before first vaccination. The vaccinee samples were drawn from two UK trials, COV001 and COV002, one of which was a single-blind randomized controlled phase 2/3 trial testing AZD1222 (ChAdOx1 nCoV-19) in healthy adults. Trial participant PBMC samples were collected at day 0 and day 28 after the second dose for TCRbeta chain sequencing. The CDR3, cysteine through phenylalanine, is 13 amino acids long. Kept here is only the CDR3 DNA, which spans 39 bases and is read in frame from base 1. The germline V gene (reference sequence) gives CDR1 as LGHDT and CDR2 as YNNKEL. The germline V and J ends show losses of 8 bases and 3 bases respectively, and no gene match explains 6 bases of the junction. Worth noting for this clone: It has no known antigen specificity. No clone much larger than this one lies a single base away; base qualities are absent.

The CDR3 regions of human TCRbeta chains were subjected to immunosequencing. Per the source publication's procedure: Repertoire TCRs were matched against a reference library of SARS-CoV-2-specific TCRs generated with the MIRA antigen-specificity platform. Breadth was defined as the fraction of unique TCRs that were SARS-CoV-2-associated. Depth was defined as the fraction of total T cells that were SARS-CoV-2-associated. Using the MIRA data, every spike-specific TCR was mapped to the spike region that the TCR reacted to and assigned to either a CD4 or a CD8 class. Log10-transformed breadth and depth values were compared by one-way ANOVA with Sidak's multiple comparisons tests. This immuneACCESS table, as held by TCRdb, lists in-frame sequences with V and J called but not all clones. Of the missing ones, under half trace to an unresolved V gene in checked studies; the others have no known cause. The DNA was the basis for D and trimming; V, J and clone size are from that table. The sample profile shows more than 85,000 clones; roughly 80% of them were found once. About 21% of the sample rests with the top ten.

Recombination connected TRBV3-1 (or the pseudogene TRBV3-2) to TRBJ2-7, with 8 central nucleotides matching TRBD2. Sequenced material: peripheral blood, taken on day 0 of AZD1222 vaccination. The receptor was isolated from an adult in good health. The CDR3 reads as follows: CASGGLGLYEQYF. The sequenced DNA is TGTGCCAGCGGGGGACTAGGTCTCTACGAGCAGTACTTC.